This paragraph reports one T cell receptor beta chain. This sample was taken from a study of blood T cell repertoires in COVID-19. Overall study context: Samples came from the United States, Italy and Spain, spanning acute and convalescent COVID-19.

The CDR3 is 17 amino acids. V gave up 0 bases and J gave up 6 bases; unmatched junction bases: 11. Germline CDR1 reads SGHRS; CDR2 reads YFSETQ. Measured with immunoSEQ multiplex PCR; TCRdb has only the in-frame clones, and not every one. Here the sample spans around 350,000 clones, approximately 86% being singletons. The receptor comes from a human donor in a cohort sampled during active COVID-19. The sample comprised peripheral blood. This chain uses TRBV5-1 with TRBJ2-2, with 7 bases that match TRBD2. The CDR3, as DNA: TGCGCCAGCAGCTTGGCTGGACTAGGAGTTGGGGCCGGGGAGCTGTTTTTT. It translates to CASSLAGLGVGAGELFF.